This paragraph covers one T cell receptor (beta chain) sequence. Its antigen is as yet unknown. The method was immunoSEQ multiplex PCR; TCRdb's version includes in-frame clones alone and lacks a portion of them. This sample yields about 60,000 clones, of which around 83% are seen a single time; 3.5% to 4% belongs to the top ten. These data originate in a study of OX40 agonist ivuxolimab in advanced cancers. Whole-study findings and limits: Among expanded peripheral T cells, antigen specificity went undetermined. Expansion of clones was among the lowest in partial responders at 0.1-3.0 mg/kg. Certain nonresponders likewise exhibited a low normalized T-cell clonal expansion.

The sequencing here drew on CD4+ or CD8+ T cells sorted from blood, taken in a trial of the OX40 agonist ivuxolimab. This TCR was sampled from an adult with an advanced solid tumor such as melanoma, head and neck, liver or kidney cancer.

CDR3 nucleotides: TGTGCCAGCTCACCACCTGGTCCCTATAATTCACCCCTCCACTTT. Translated, it gives CASSPPGPYNSPLHF. The chain links TRBV18 to TRBJ1-6, with D uncertain. V shed 0 bases and J shed 2 bases, with 5 bases lying between them. Germline V CDR1 and CDR2: KGHSH, LQKENI. This CDR3 comprises 15 residues.